Listed below are T cell receptor beta chains from one sample, sequenced in a study of T cell responses to AZD1222 COVID-19 vaccine. TCRdb's copy holds only in-frame clones and misses some; the assay was immunoSEQ multiplex PCR. The sample lists around 150,000 clones, approximately 92% occurring once. This specimen was peripheral blood, taken 28 days after the second AZD1222 dose. These receptors originate from an adult who received the AZD1222 COVID-19 vaccine. Each CDR3 is given with its conserved first and last residue. A D gene is named only where the DNA matches it firmly. Only some rows state a clone size, as once, few, many or a class for expanded clones.

v_call,clone_size,d_call,j_call,cdr3_nt,cdr3_aa
TRBV11-2,NA,TRBD1,TRBJ2-7,TGTGCCAGCACCAAGACAGGGCCAGACGAGCAGTACTTC,CASTKTGPDEQYF
TRBV30,NA,NA,TRBJ1-1,TGTGCCTGGAGTCCGCAGGTGAACACTGAAGCTTTCTTT,CAWSPQVNTEAFF
TRBV28,NA,NA,TRBJ1-5,TGTGCCAGCAACAGGCTCAATCAGCCCCAGCATTTT,CASNRLNQPQHF
TRBV20-1,NA,NA,TRBJ2-2,TGCAGTGCTAGTGGCAGGGCGCACACCGGGGAGCTGTTTTTT,CSASGRAHTGELFF
TRBV9,NA,TRBD1,TRBJ1-3,TGTGCCAGCAGTAAACAGGGGACTGGAAACACCATATATTTT,CASSKQGTGNTIYF
TRBV10-1,NA,NA,TRBJ1-2,TGCGCCAGCAGTGATACTGTCGATGGGGTTCGTGGCTACACCTTC,CASSDTVDGVRGYTF
TRBV11-2,NA,TRBD1,TRBJ2-7,TGTGCCAGCAGCTTGGACAGGGGCGCAGTGCAGTACTTC,CASSLDRGAVQYF
TRBV2,NA,TRBD1,TRBJ1-1,TGTGCCAGCAGTCTGACAGGGTCGGCAGGAGTGAACACTGAAGCTTTCTTT,CASSLTGSAGVNTEAFF
TRBV7-9,NA,NA,TRBJ1-5,TGTGCCAGCAGCCCCCAGGGTGGGAATCAGCCCCAGCATTTT,CASSPQGGNQPQHF
TRBV15,NA,NA,TRBJ2-1,TGTGCCACCAGCACCCAGTCGTGGGGATATGAGCAGTTCTTC,CATSTQSWGYEQFF
TRBV11-3,once,NA,TRBJ2-1,TGTGCCAGCAGCTCCCCTGGCGTAGTGACCTACAATGAGCAGTTCTTC,CASSSPGVVTYNEQFF
TRBV28,once,NA,TRBJ1-5,TGTGCCAGTAGTTATTTAGAGGGGGTTTATAGCAATCAGCCCCAGCATTTT,CASSYLEGVYSNQPQHF
TRBV9,NA,NA,TRBJ2-1,TGTGCCAGCAGCGTCGAGGCTGGCGATGAGCAGTTCTTC,CASSVEAGDEQFF
TRBV24-1,NA,NA,TRBJ1-4,TGTGCCACCGGGACCGGAACAACTAATGAAAAACTGTTTTTT,CATGTGTTNEKLFF
TRBV10-2,NA,TRBD2,TRBJ2-1,TGCGCCAGCAGTGAACCGGGAGGGCCTGGCAATGAGCAGTTCTTC,CASSEPGGPGNEQFF
TRBV19,NA,NA,TRBJ1-1,TGTGCCAGTAGTATAGAGGCAGTATTTGATGGAGCTTTCTTT,CASSIEAVFDGAFF
TRBV19,NA,NA,TRBJ2-5,TGTGCCAGTAGTATAGCGGCAGGGTACCAAGAGACCCAGTACTTC,CASSIAAGYQETQYF
TRBV7-2,NA,NA,TRBJ2-7,TGTGCCAGCAGCTACCTTAGCCGGGTCAGCTCCTACGAGCAGTACTTC,CASSYLSRVSSYEQYF
TRBV24-1,NA,TRBD1,TRBJ1-5,TGTGCCACCAGTGGTACAGGGGGCCAGGGCAATCAGCCCCAGCATTTT,CATSGTGGQGNQPQHF
TRBV6-5,NA,NA,TRBJ1-1,TGTGCCAGCAAAGAGCCAGCACCCAACACTGAAGCTTTCTTT,CASKEPAPNTEAFF
TRBV5-8,NA,NA,TRBJ1-4,TGTGCCAGCAGTTCGCCGGGGGGGGCGGCTGAAAAACTGTTTTTT,CASSSPGGAAEKLFF
TRBV27,NA,NA,TRBJ1-5,TGTGCCAGCAGTTTTCAGGGGTTTAATCAGCCCCAGCATTTT,CASSFQGFNQPQHF
TRBV27,NA,NA,TRBJ1-2,TGTGCCAGCAGTTTATCAAGTTGGGGGGCCCACTACACCTTC,CASSLSSWGAHYTF
TRBV7-3,NA,NA,TRBJ1-1,TGTGCCAGCAGCTTGTCTCAGGGGAAAGCTGAAGCTTTCTTT,CASSLSQGKAEAFF
TRBV5-1,NA,NA,TRBJ1-1,TGCGCCAGCGGGGTGGATCGGGGAGTTATGAACACTGAAGCTTTCTTT,CASGVDRGVMNTEAFF